The 12 T cell receptor beta chains given below trace back to one sample, sequenced in a study of beta chain features in type 1 diabetes. Study-wide results and limits: When Type 1 diabetes patients were examined, their TCRB CDR3s proved moderately but significantly shorter in all four CD4+ subsets.

The entirety of the isolated RNA underwent reverse transcription, so expressed TCRB transcripts were sequenced. This table comes from immunoSEQ multiplex PCR, and its TCRdb copy is limited to in-frame clones, with some not included. The table has roughly 260,000 clones, just over 20% seen once. No cognate antigen is known for these TCRs. The specimen sequenced was naive CD4+ T cells from blood. Source of these receptors: a middle-aged woman with type 1 diabetes.

This clone was observed a few times. The V and J genes are TRBV15 and TRBJ2-1; 8 bases map to TRBD1. The CDR3 consists of 14 residues. CDR1 and CDR2 (germline): LNHNV, YYDKDF (reference sequence). V was pared by 1 base and J by 8 bases, with 4 bases of the junction left unmatched. For the CDR3, the DNA is TGTGCCACCAGCAGAGGTGACAGGGGACATGAGCAGTTCTTC. Translation: CATSRGDRGHEQFF.

The chain has TRBV18 and TRBJ2-3, with D unresolved. Looked up from germline, CDR1 is KGHSH and CDR2 is LQKENI. The V and J ends lost 3 bases and 0 bases respectively, with 10 bases between them. The CDR3 runs to 15 residues. The DNA of the CDR3 is TGTGCCAGCTCACCCCGACGGAGTAGCACAGATACGCAGTATTTT. As protein: CASSPRRSSTDTQYF.

The CDR3 region is CASSLGLTGTEAFF. In nucleotides, the CDR3 is TGTGCCAGCAGCTTGGGGCTTACAGGCACCGAAGCTTTCTTT. The genes are TRBV5-4 and TRBJ1-1; maybe TRBD1 (5 bases). V was trimmed by 0 bases and J by 8 bases, leaving 14 bases between them. Germline-derived CDR1 and CDR2 are SGHNT and YYREEE (reference sequence). This CDR3 contains 14 residues.

This chain uses TRBV29-1 with TRBJ1-2, with TRBD1 identical over 8 bases. The CDR3 spans 12 residues. Trimming removed 4 bases from V and 4 bases from J; junction bases left unmatched: 2. Per the germline V gene, CDR1 is SQVTM and CDR2 is ANQGSEA. The CDR3 loop reads CSVGGTGYGYTF. In DNA form, the CDR3 reads TGCAGCGTTGGGGGGACAGGCTATGGCTACACCTTC. The whole variable domain, remainder taken from reference TRBV29-1 and TRBJ1-2, is SAVISQKPSRDICQRGTSLTIQCQVDSQVTMMFWYRQQPGQSLTLIATANQGSEATYESGFVIDKFPISRPNLTFSTLTVSNMSPEDSSIYLCSVGGTGYGYTFGSGTRLTVV.

Concerning this clone: At the DNA level, this CDR3 is encoded by other sequences in the same sample as well. The rearrangement joins TRBV28 to TRBJ2-5, with no clear D. CDR3 length: 12 residues. Trimming took 3 bases from V and 2 from J, leaving 4 bases between them. Germline assignment: CDR1 MDHEN and CDR2 SYDVKM. This chain's CDR3 is CASSLRQETQYF. As DNA, the CDR3 is TGTGCCAGCAGTTTGAGGCAAGAGACCCAGTACTTC.

The J gene is TRBJ1-4, the V gene TRBV7-2; 10 nucleotides line up with TRBD1. V lost 5 bases, J lost 2 bases, and 5 bases stayed unmatched. This CDR3 comprises 16 residues. Germline CDR1 reads SGHTA; CDR2 reads FQGNSA. The DNA of the CDR3 is TGTGCCAGCAGCCCGGGACAGGGGAGGACTAATGAAAAACTGTTTTTT. Residues: CASSPGQGRTNEKLFF.

The chain links TRBV7-3 to TRBJ2-1; 9 nucleotides agree with TRBD2. V lost 5 bases, J lost 5 bases, and 10 bases stayed unmatched. This CDR3 is built from 16 residues. Germline CDR1 and CDR2: SGHTA and FQGTGA. DNA for the CDR3: TGTGCCAGCAGCCCCCCCTCCGGCGGGGGGGACAATGAGCAGTTCTTC. The encoded protein is CASSPPSGGGDNEQFF.

The chain links TRBV5-4 to TRBJ1-5; 9 nucleotides match TRBD1. Germline CDR1 and CDR2: SGHNT and YYREEE (reference sequence). V shed 4 bases, J shed 7 bases, and the junction held 9 bases outside the gene matches. The CDR3 extends over 15 amino acids. CDR3 protein: CASSADRGSGQPQHF. In DNA form, the CDR3 reads TGTGCCAGCAGCGCGGACAGGGGAAGCGGACAGCCCCAGCATTTT.

The chain couples TRBV4-3 to TRBJ1-3; 8 nucleotides line up with TRBD1. Germline CDR1 LGHNA, CDR2 YSLEER. Trimming at V came to 1 base and at J to 3 bases, leaving 2 bases not matched to a gene. The length of the CDR3 is 15 residues. The CDR3 is CASSQAGGVGNTIYF. The CDR3 DNA sequence: TGCGCCAGCAGCCAAGCAGGGGGCGTTGGAAACACCATATATTTT.

The genes are TRBV11-1 and TRBJ1-1; no definite D call. The CDR3 totals 15 residues. The germline V gene has CDR1 SGHAT and CDR2 FQDESV (reference sequence). Trimming cost V 0 bases and J 1 base, with 9 bases left between them. The CDR3 spells CASSLALGENTEAFF. The CDR3 nucleotides read TGTGCCAGCAGCTTAGCGCTCGGGGAGAACACTGAAGCTTTCTTT.

The rearrangement links TRBV11-2 to TRBJ1-5; no clear D gene. V was cut by 1 base and J by 3 bases, with 7 bases left in between. CDR3 length equals 14 residues. Germline CDR1 is SGHAT and CDR2 is FQNNGV. CDR3 DNA: TGTGCCAGCAGCTTAGCGGGTATCAATCAGCCCCAGCATTTT. Amino acid sequence: CASSLAGINQPQHF. Using reference TRBV11-2 and TRBJ1-5 for the parts outside the CDR3, the full variable domain is EAGVAQSPRYKIIEKRQSVAFWCNPISGHATLYWYQQILGQGPKLLIQFQNNGVVDDSQLPKDRFSAERLKGVDSTLKIQPAKLEDSAVYLCASSLAGINQPQHFGDGTRLSIL.

In this sample, this clone turned up once. The sample has other DNA sequences that encode this CDR3 too. The rearrangement uses TRBV9 and TRBJ1-1; D is perhaps TRBD1 (5 bases). Trimming took 0 bases from V and 5 from J, leaving 8 bases between them. Germline V gene sequence: CDR1 SGDLS, CDR2 YYNGEE. This CDR3 region has 13 residues. CDR3 loop: CASSVGRDTEAFF. The DNA for the CDR3 is TGTGCCAGCAGCGTAGGCAGGGATACTGAAGCTTTCTTT. Full variable domain (remainder filled in from reference TRBV9 and TRBJ1-1): DSGVTQTPKHLITATGQRVTLRCSPRSGDLSVYWYQQSLDQGLQFLIQYYNGEERAKGNILERFSAQQFPDLHSELNLSSLELGDSALYFCASSVGRDTEAFFGQGTRLTVV.